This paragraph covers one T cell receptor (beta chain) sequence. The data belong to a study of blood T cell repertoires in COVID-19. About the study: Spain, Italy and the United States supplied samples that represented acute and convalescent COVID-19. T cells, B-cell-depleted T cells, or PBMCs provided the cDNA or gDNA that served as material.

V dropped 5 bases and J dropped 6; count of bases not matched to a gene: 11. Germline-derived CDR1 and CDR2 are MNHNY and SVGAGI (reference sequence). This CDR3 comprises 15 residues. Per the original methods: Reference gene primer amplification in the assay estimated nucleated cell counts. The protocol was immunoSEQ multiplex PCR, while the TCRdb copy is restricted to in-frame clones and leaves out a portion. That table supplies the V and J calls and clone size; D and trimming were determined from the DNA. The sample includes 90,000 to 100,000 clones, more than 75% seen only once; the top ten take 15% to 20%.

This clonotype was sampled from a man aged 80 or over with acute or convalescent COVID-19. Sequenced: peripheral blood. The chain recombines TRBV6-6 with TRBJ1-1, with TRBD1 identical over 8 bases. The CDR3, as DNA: TGTGCCAGCAGTGGTACACAGGGGGTGGTATCTGAAGCTTTCTTT. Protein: CASSGTQGVVSEAFF.